One sample yielded the 21 T cell receptor beta chains listed below, sequenced in a study of T cells expressing NK-cell markers. TCRdb re-called the 5' RACE reads; every CDR3 protein appears as one record, without DNA. The listing contains 500,000 to 700,000 distinct CDR3 sequences. Sequences were obtained from blood T cells: a sorted CD56 or NKG2C T cell subset, CD4+ or CD8+ T cells, or bulk PBMC T cells (not recorded which). The receptors come from a man aged 18 to 29 in good health.

This rearrangement joins TRBV12-3 or TRBV12-4 to TRBJ2-3; TCRdb's D gene call, TRBD1, goes unchecked for lack of DNA. CDR3 length: 18 residues. The CDR3 protein is CASSLSLGRDSSTDTQYF.

The chain recombines TRBV24-1 with TRBJ2-5; TCRdb lists TRBD1, though no DNA is available to test this call. This CDR3 comprises 14 residues. Germline-derived CDR1 and CDR2 are KGHDR and SFDVKD. CDR3 loop: CATSDLDRDETQYF.

The chain links TRBV5-1 to TRBJ2-3. The CDR3 sequence is 12 residues long. The germline CDR1 and CDR2 sequences are SGHRS and YFSETQ. Here the CDR3 reads CASRGETDTQYF.

The rearrangement joins TRBV20-1 to TRBJ1-6; the D call of TRBD1 rests on TCRdb alone, since no DNA is present to check it. Germline V gives CDR1 DFQATT, CDR2 SNEGSKA (reference sequence). CDR3 length: 13 residues. The CDR3 region is CSAVQGANSPLHF.

The rearrangement uses TRBV7-2 and TRBJ1-4; lacking DNA, the TRBD1 call made by TCRdb goes unchecked. In germline, CDR1 is SGHTA, CDR2 FQGNSA. The CDR3 has 18 residues. CDR3 sequence reads: CASSSYQQGWATNEKLFF.

The chain has TRBV10-3 and TRBJ2-3; TCRdb lists TRBD1, though no DNA is available to test this call. CDR1 is ENHRY, CDR2 SYGVKD, per germline. The CDR3 has 14 amino acids. CDR3 protein: CAIKEPTVTDTQYF.

This chain joins TRBV27 and TRBJ1-1. Looked up from germline, CDR1 is MNHEY and CDR2 is SMNVEV (reference sequence). The CDR3 runs 12 residues. CDR3: CASSPVGLRAFF.

This sequence joins TRBV20-1 and TRBJ2-3; with no DNA, the TCRdb D assignment of TRBD1 cannot be verified. Germline V gene sequence: CDR1 DFQATT, CDR2 SNEGSKA (reference sequence). This CDR3 is 15 amino acids long. The CDR3 loop is CSASSVPDHTDTQYF.

The J gene is TRBJ2-3, the V gene TRBV6-5; TCRdb reports TRBD2, a call that lacks DNA to check it against. The CDR3 has 16 residues. Germline CDR1 and CDR2: MNHEY and SVGAGI. The CDR3 here is CASLSARNGITHTQYF.

The chain uses TRBV21-1 and TRBJ2-2. TRBV21-1 represents a pseudogene. The CDR3 has 13 amino acids. The CDR3 loop reads CASTPRCSGELFF.

V usage is TRBV27 and J usage is TRBJ2-7; lacking DNA, the TRBD2 call made by TCRdb goes unchecked. CDR3 size: 13 residues. CDR1 is MNHEY, CDR2 SMNVEV, per germline (reference sequence). This chain's CDR3 is CASREVGTYEQYF.

The V call is TRBV6-1, the J call TRBJ2-7; the D call from TCRdb, TRBD1, cannot be confirmed without DNA. In germline, CDR1 is MNHNS, CDR2 SASEGT. CDR3 size: 13 residues. The CDR3 sequence: CASSGTGGVEQYF.

The V and J genes are TRBV28 and TRBJ1-1; the D call from TCRdb, TRBD1, cannot be confirmed without DNA. Looked up from germline, CDR1 is MDHEN and CDR2 is SYDVKM. The CDR3 covers 14 residues. The CDR3 protein is CASSFWGKGTEAFF. Full variable domain (outside the CDR3, taken from reference TRBV28 and TRBJ1-1): DVKVTQSSRYLVKRTGEKVFLECVQDMDHENMFWYRQDPGLGLRLIYFSYDVKMKEKGDIPEGYSVSREKKERFSLILESASTNQTSMYLCASSFWGKGTEAFFGQGTRLTVV.

The rearrangement uses TRBV12-3 or TRBV12-4 and TRBJ1-5. The CDR3 runs to 14 residues. CDR3 protein: CASSLSRRYQPQHF.

V gene TRBV5-1 combines with J gene TRBJ2-3. Germline V gene data show CDR1 as SGHRS and CDR2 as YFSETQ. This CDR3 has 12 amino acids. The CDR3 here is CASSRMKDTQYF. The complete variable domain, with remaining parts taken from reference TRBV5-1 and TRBJ2-3, reads KAGVTQTPRYLIKTRGQQVTLSCSPISGHRSVSWYQQTPGQGLQFLFEYFSETQRNKGNFPGRFSGRQFSNSRSEMNVSTLELGDSALYLCASSRMKDTQYFGPGTRLTVL.

This CDR3 reads CASSPDRDGNTIYF. This chain joins TRBV4-1 and TRBJ1-3; no DNA is available, so the TRBD1 call from TCRdb remains unchecked. The CDR3 is 14 amino acids. Germline CDR1 reads MGHRA; CDR2 reads YSYEKL.

This rearrangement joins TRBV28 to TRBJ2-1; TCRdb's D gene call, TRBD1, goes unchecked for lack of DNA. Germline CDR1 is MDHEN and CDR2 is SYDVKM. The CDR3 loop spans 12 amino acids. The CDR3 here is CASTPRGTSMFF. The full variable domain, its missing parts supplied by reference TRBV28 and TRBJ2-1, is DVKVTQSSRYLVKRTGEKVFLECVQDMDHENMFWYRQDPGLGLRLIYFSYDVKMKEKGDIPEGYSVSREKKERFSLILESASTNQTSMYLCASTPRGTSMFFGPGTRLTVL.

The chain is built from TRBV4-2 and TRBJ2-7; the TRBD1 assignment by TCRdb is unverifiable without DNA. Germline V CDR1 and CDR2: LGHNA, YNFKEQ. The CDR3 totals 15 residues. The CDR3 sequence is CASSQIQGASYEQYF.

The V and J genes are TRBV7-2 and TRBJ1-5; checking the TCRdb D call of TRBD1 is not possible without DNA. The CDR3 is made up of 14 amino acids. In germline, CDR1 is SGHTA, CDR2 FQGNSA. CDR3 sequence reads: CASSAKDSYQPQHF.

CDR3 amino acids: CASSTSGTGWLHEQFF. The chain is built from TRBV6-5 and TRBJ2-1; as DNA is missing, the TRBD1 call by TCRdb cannot be tested. Looked up from germline, CDR1 is MNHEY and CDR2 is SVGAGI. The CDR3 consists of 16 residues.

V is TRBV6-5 and J is TRBJ2-1; with no DNA, the TCRdb D assignment of TRBD2 cannot be verified. This CDR3 is built from 18 residues. The germline V gene has CDR1 MNHEY and CDR2 SVGAGI. CDR3 protein: CASSYLPPQRDGYNEQFF.